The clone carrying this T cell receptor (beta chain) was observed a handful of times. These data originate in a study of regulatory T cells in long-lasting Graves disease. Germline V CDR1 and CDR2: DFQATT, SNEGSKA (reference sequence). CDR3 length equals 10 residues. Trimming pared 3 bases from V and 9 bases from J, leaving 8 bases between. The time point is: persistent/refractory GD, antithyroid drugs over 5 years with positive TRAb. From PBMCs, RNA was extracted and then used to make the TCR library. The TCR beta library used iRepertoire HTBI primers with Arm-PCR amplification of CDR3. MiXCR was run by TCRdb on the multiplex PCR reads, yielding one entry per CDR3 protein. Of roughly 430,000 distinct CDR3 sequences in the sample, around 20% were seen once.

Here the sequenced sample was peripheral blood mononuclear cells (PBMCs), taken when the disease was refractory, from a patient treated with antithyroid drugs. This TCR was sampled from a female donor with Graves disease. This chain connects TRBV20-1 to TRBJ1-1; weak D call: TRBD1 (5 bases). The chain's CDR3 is CSARTAQAFF. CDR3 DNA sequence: TGCAGTGCTAGGACAGCTCAAGCTTTCTTT.